The entry below gives a single T cell receptor beta chain sequence along with its context. The assay was immunoSEQ multiplex PCR, and TCRdb's table has in-frame clones only and misses some. The top ten hold 3.5% to 4.5% of the sample, which has some 53,000 clones, approximately 81% seen once. Time point meaning: pretreatment peripheral blood. The data were obtained in a study of PD-L1 blockade in urothelial cancer. Trimming at V came to 5 bases and at J to 5 bases, leaving 12 bases not matched to a gene. CDR1 and CDR2 from the germline V gene are KGHSH and LQKENI. This CDR3 is built from 16 residues. The TCR comes from a man aged 65 to 79 with urothelial cancer. This chain links TRBV18 with TRBJ1-1, with 9 bases fitting TRBD1. Sequencing used PBMCs, obtained around atezolizumab (anti-PD-L1) treatment. The CDR3 is CASSAAPGTGKTEAFF. The CDR3 DNA sequence: TGTGCCAGCTCAGCAGCCCCCGGGACAGGGAAAACTGAAGCTTTCTTT.